The sequence of this TCR beta chain was determined in a study of human T cells and chemical hapten exposure. This clonotype was seen many times. CDR3 size: 13 residues. Trimming left V 2 bases short and J 3 bases short, with 5 bases between. Noted time point: healthy volunteer bleed at 2 weeks. Unfractionated whole blood served as the source for total RNA extraction. Individual cDNA molecules in this library carried unique molecular identifiers. MiXCR, run by TCRdb on the RACE reads, gives a single entry per CDR3 protein. The data hold about 50,000 distinct CDR3 sequences, with roughly 4.5% observed a single time.

The specimen was whole blood. The TCR originated in a female donor in good health. Some clones in this sample may be carry-over from other donors' samples. The V and J genes are TRBV12-3 or TRBV12-4 and TRBJ1-5; no definite D call. The CDR3, as DNA: TGTGCCAGCAGTTTAACGGACAATCAGCCCCAGCATTTT. Protein: CASSLTDNQPQHF.